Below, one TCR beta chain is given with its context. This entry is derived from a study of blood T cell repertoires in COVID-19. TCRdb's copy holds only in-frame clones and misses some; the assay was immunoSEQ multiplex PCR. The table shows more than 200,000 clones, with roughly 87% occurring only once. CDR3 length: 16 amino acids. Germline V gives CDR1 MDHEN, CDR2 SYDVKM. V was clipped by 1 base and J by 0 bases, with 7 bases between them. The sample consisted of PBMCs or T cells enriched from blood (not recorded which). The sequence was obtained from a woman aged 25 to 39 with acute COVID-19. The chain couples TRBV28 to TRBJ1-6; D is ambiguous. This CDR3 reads CASSLFWSSYNSPLHF. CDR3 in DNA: TGTGCCAGCAGTTTATTCTGGAGCTCCTATAATTCACCCCTCCACTTT.